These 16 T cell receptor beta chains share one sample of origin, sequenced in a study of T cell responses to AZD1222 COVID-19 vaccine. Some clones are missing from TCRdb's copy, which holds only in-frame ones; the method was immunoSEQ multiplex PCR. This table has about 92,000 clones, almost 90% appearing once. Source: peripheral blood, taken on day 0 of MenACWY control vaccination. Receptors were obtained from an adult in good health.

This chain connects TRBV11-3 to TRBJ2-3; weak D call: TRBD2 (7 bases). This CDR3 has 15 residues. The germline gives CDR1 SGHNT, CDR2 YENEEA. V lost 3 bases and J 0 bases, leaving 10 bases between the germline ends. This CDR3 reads CASSLGGPSTDTQYF. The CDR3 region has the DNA TGTGCCAGCAGCTTGGGGGGGCCCAGCACAGATACGCAGTATTTT.

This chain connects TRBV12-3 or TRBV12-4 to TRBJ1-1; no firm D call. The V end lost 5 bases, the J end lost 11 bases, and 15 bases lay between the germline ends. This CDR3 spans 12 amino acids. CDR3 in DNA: TGTGCCAGCAGTACCGTCCCGTATGGGGCTTTCTTT. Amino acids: CASSTVPYGAFF.

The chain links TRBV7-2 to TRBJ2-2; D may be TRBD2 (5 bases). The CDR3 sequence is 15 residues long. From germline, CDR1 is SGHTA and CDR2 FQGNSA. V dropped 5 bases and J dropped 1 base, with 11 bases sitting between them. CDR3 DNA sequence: TGTGCCAGCAGCCACCGGACTCAGAACACCGGGGAGCTGTTTTTT. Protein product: CASSHRTQNTGELFF.

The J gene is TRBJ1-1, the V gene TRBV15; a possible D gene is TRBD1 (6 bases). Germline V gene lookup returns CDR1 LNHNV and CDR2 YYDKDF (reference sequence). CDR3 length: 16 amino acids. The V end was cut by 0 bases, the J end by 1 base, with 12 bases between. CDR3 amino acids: CATSRDRGRGNTEAFF. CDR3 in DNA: TGTGCCACCAGCAGAGATCGGGGCAGGGGGAACACTGAAGCTTTCTTT.

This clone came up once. The CDR3 nucleotides are TGCGCCAGCAGCTTGGTGCGGGGGGGCACAGATACGCAGTATTTT. Translated, it gives CASSLVRGGTDTQYF. The J gene is TRBJ2-3, the V gene TRBV5-1; TRBD2 agrees at 8 bases. The CDR3 extends over 15 amino acids. CDR1 and CDR2 from the germline V gene are SGHRS and YFSETQ. Germline trimming cut 0 bases from V and 1 base from J; bases unmatched to any gene: 1.

Here the CDR3 DNA reads TGTGCCACCCGCGCATACGCGAACACCGGGGAGCTGTTTTTT. Translating it yields CATRAYANTGELFF. The chain recombines TRBV2 with TRBJ2-2; D remains ambiguous. The germline gives CDR1 SNHLY, CDR2 FYNNEI. Trimming pared 10 bases from V and 0 bases from J, leaving 12 bases between. CDR3 length equals 14 residues.

The CDR3 region has the DNA TGTGCCAGCAGCCCACGCGGGCTCAATTCACCCCTCCACTTT. It codes for CASSPRGLNSPLHF. The V call is TRBV7-2, the J call TRBJ1-6; no definite D call. This CDR3 has 14 residues. Trimming pared 5 bases from V and 7 bases from J, leaving 12 bases between. Germline CDR1 reads SGHTA; CDR2 reads FQGNSA.

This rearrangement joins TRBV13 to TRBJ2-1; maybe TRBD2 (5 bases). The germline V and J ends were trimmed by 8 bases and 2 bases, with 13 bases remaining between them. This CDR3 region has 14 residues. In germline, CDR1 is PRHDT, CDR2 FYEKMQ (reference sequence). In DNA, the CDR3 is TGTGCCAGCGCGGCCGGTAGCGCCTACAATGAGCAGTTCTTC. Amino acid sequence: CASAAGSAYNEQFF.

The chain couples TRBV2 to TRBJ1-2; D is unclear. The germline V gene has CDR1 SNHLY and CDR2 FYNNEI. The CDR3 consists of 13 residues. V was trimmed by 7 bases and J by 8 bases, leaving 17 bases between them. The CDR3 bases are TGTGCCAGCAACGGGCAGCCTGTAGAAGGCTACACCTTC. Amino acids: CASNGQPVEGYTF. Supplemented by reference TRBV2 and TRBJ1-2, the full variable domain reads EPEVTQTPSHQVTQMGQEVILRCVPISNHLYFYWYRQILGQKVEFLVSFYNNEISEKSEIFDDQFSVERPDGSNFTLKIRSTKLEDSAMYFCASNGQPVEGYTFGSGTRLTVV.

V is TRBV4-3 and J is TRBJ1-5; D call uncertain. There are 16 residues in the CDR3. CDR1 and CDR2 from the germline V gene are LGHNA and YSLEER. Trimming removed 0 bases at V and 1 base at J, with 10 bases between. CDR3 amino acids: CASSQELMSSNQPQHF. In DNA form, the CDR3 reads TGCGCCAGCAGCCAAGAACTCATGTCAAGCAATCAGCCCCAGCATTTT.

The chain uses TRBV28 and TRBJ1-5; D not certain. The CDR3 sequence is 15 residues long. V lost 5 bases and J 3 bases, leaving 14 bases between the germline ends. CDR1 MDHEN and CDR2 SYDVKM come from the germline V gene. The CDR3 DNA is TGTGCCAGCAGTCCAACGGACGGCCCCAATCAGCCCCAGCATTTT. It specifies CASSPTDGPNQPQHF.

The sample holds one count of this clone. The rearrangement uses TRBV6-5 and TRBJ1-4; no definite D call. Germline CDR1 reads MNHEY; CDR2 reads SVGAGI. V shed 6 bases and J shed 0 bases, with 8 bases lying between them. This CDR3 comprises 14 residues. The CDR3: CASRAVATNEKLFF. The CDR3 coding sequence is TGTGCCAGCAGGGCGGTTGCAACTAATGAAAAACTGTTTTTT.

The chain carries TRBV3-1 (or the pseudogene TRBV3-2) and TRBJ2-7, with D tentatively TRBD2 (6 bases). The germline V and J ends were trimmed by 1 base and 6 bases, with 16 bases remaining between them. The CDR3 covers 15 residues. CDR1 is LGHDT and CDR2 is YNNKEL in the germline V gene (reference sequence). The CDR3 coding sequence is TGTGCCAGCAGCCAAGGGGTCGGGGGACCCTCCGAGCAGTACTTC. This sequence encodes CASSQGVGGPSEQYF.

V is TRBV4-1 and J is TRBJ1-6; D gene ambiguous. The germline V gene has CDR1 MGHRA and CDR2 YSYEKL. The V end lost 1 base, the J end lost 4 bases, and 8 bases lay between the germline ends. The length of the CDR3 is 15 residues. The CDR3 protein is CASSQASEYNSPLHF. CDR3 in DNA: TGCGCCAGCAGCCAAGCGTCAGAGTATAATTCACCCCTCCACTTT.

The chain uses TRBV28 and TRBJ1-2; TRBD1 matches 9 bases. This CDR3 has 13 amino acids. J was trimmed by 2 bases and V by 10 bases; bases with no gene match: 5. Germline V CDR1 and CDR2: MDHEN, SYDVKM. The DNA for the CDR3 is TGTGCCACTCGAACAGGGGGCAACTATGGCTACACCTTC. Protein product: CATRTGGNYGYTF.

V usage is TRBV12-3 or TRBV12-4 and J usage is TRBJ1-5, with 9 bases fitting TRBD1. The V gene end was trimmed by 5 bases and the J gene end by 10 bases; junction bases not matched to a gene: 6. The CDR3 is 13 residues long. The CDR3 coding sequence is TGTGCCAGCAGTGCCGGGACAGGGAGACCCCAGCATTTT. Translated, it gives CASSAGTGRPQHF.